This note documents a single T cell receptor beta chain sequence. Study members were between roughly 18 and 90 years old and lived in 20 to 30 US regions. Two negative PCRs, clearance, or symptom resolution were required of recovered Cohort 3 donors. Measured with immunoSEQ multiplex PCR; TCRdb has only the in-frame clones, and not every one. This repertoire shows roughly 300,000 clones, around 87% found once; its top ten account for over 4%. This entry comes from a study of blood T cell repertoires in COVID-19. Overall study: Acute-phase and convalescent COVID-19 samples originated in the United States, Italy and Spain.

Germline V CDR1 and CDR2: LGHNA, YNFKEQ. V was clipped by 5 bases and J by 0 bases; unmatched bases: 5. The CDR3 contains 15 residues. The TCR originated in a woman in her 30s who had recovered from COVID-19. The source material was PBMCs or T cells enriched from blood (not recorded which). The chain combines TRBV4-2 with TRBJ2-5; 8 bases align to TRBD1. DNA for the CDR3: TGTGCCAGCAGCACTCGACAGGGGTACCAAGAGACCCAGTACTTC. Translated: CASSTRQGYQETQYF.